Sequencing of this T cell receptor (beta chain) was carried out in a study of cytomegalovirus exposure and HLA in healthy donors. Findings of the study overall: It was reported in a later analysis that an Asian-associated ancestry cluster showed fewer N-insertions than the 666-donor mean.

With 60 Vbeta and 13 Jbeta primers, the PCR was carried out. This table comes from immunoSEQ multiplex PCR, and its TCRdb copy is limited to in-frame clones, with some not included. The data hold some 110,000 clones, with around three fifths observed a single time. Points on this clone: What it binds is not known.

In germline, CDR1 is SGHKS, CDR2 YYEKEE (reference sequence). The CDR3 has 14 amino acids. Trimming removed 5 bases from V and 3 bases from J; junction bases left unmatched: 6. This chain joins TRBV5-5 and TRBJ2-3, with 7 bases lining up with TRBD1. The sequencing sample was made of PBMCs. The clonotype comes from a woman aged 35 to 49 in good health and CMV-seropositive. CDR3 protein: CASSLLTGTDTQYF. CDR3 DNA: TGTGCCAGCAGTTTACTGACAGGGACAGATACGCAGTATTTT.